Listed below are T cell receptor beta chains from one sample, sequenced in a study of PD-L1 blockade in urothelial cancer. TCRdb keeps only in-frame clones here, not all; method: immunoSEQ multiplex PCR. The data show about 66,000 clones, almost 90% seen once. The material was PBMCs, obtained around atezolizumab (anti-PD-L1) treatment. All receptors come from a man in his fifties or sixties with urothelial cancer. Each CDR3 is given with its conserved first and last residue. D genes are given only for firm matches. Size tells how often a clone was seen (once, few, many) or the class of an expanded clone, and some rows leave it out.

d_call: .; j_call: TRBJ1-5; v_call: TRBV7-2; clone_size: .; cdr3_aa: CASSLGGGFNSNQPQHF; cdr3_nt: TGTGCCAGCAGCTTAGGGGGAGGGTTTAATAGCAATCAGCCCCAGCATTTT
d_call: .; j_call: TRBJ2-5; v_call: TRBV11-1; clone_size: .; cdr3_aa: CASSSREHYLYQETQYF; cdr3_nt: TGTGCCAGCAGCTCCCGGGAACACTACCTTTACCAAGAGACCCAGTACTTC
d_call: TRBD1; j_call: TRBJ1-5; v_call: TRBV30; clone_size: few; cdr3_aa: CACTGELSNQPQHF; cdr3_nt: TGTGCCTGTACAGGGGAACTTAGCAATCAGCCCCAGCATTTT
d_call: .; j_call: TRBJ2-5; v_call: TRBV9; clone_size: .; cdr3_aa: CASSNEGGSETQYF; cdr3_nt: TGTGCCAGCAGCAACGAGGGGGGGAGCGAGACCCAGTACTTC
d_call: .; j_call: TRBJ2-2; v_call: TRBV5-1; clone_size: .; cdr3_aa: CASSFGGLTGELFF; cdr3_nt: TGCGCCAGCAGCTTCGGGGGGCTTACCGGGGAGCTGTTTTTT
d_call: .; j_call: TRBJ1-6; v_call: TRBV5-6; clone_size: once; cdr3_aa: CASSLDQGIDSPLHF; cdr3_nt: TGTGCCAGCAGCTTGGACCAGGGGATAGATTCACCCCTCCACTTT
d_call: TRBD1; j_call: TRBJ2-7; v_call: TRBV10-1; clone_size: once; cdr3_aa: CASSEGRQGYEQYF; cdr3_nt: TGCGCCAGCAGTGAGGGGCGACAGGGCTACGAGCAGTACTTC
d_call: .; j_call: TRBJ2-7; v_call: TRBV7-9; clone_size: .; cdr3_aa: CASSLSPVGHRAYEQYF; cdr3_nt: TGTGCCAGCAGCTTATCCCCGGTAGGACACCGAGCCTACGAGCAGTACTTC
d_call: TRBD1; j_call: TRBJ1-2; v_call: TRBV2; clone_size: .; cdr3_aa: CASTRQGGIYGYTF; cdr3_nt: TGTGCCAGCACCAGACAGGGTGGAATCTATGGCTACACCTTC
d_call: .; j_call: TRBJ2-1; v_call: TRBV11-3; clone_size: .; cdr3_aa: CASSLVSQVHEQFF; cdr3_nt: TGTGCCAGCAGCTTAGTTTCACAGGTTCATGAGCAGTTCTTC
d_call: .; j_call: TRBJ2-5; v_call: TRBV5-1; clone_size: .; cdr3_aa: CASSLDSLETQYF; cdr3_nt: TGCGCCAGCAGCTTGGACAGTTTGGAGACCCAGTACTTC
d_call: TRBD1; j_call: TRBJ1-5; v_call: TRBV6-5; clone_size: .; cdr3_aa: CASSSDRDGQPQHF; cdr3_nt: TGTGCCAGCAGTTCGGACAGGGACGGTCAGCCCCAGCATTTT
d_call: .; j_call: TRBJ2-5; v_call: TRBV6-6; clone_size: .; cdr3_aa: CASSPLGGGETQYF; cdr3_nt: TGTGCCAGCAGCCCCTTAGGGGGTGGAGAGACCCAGTACTTC
d_call: .; j_call: TRBJ2-5; v_call: TRBV6-6; clone_size: .; cdr3_aa: CASSYRGTPRIVPWYF; cdr3_nt: TGTGCCAGCAGTTACCGCGGGACTCCGAGGATAGTCCCGTGGTACTTC
d_call: TRBD1; j_call: TRBJ2-7; v_call: TRBV2; clone_size: .; cdr3_aa: CASSAGTGTYEQYF; cdr3_nt: TGTGCCAGCAGTGCCGGGACAGGGACCTACGAGCAGTACTTC
d_call: TRBD2; j_call: TRBJ2-5; v_call: TRBV5-4; clone_size: .; cdr3_aa: CASSQPSGGMETQYF; cdr3_nt: TGTGCCAGCAGCCAACCTAGCGGGGGGATGGAGACCCAGTACTTC
d_call: TRBD2; j_call: TRBJ2-3; v_call: TRBV13; clone_size: .; cdr3_aa: CASSATSGTTDTQYF; cdr3_nt: TGTGCCAGCAGCGCGACTAGCGGTACCACAGATACGCAGTATTTT
d_call: TRBD1; j_call: TRBJ1-5; v_call: TRBV19; clone_size: .; cdr3_aa: CASSIRQGANQPQHF; cdr3_nt: TGTGCCAGTAGTATCAGACAGGGGGCCAATCAGCCCCAGCATTTT
d_call: .; j_call: TRBJ2-4; v_call: TRBV5-4; clone_size: .; cdr3_aa: CASSAVGARGNIQYF; cdr3_nt: TGTGCCAGCAGCGCCGTCGGGGCCCGGGGGAACATTCAGTACTTC
d_call: TRBD2; j_call: TRBJ2-3; v_call: TRBV6-1; clone_size: .; cdr3_aa: CASSLAGFQDTQYF; cdr3_nt: TGTGCCAGCAGTCTAGCGGGTTTTCAAGATACGCAGTATTTT
d_call: TRBD1; j_call: TRBJ2-7; v_call: TRBV30; clone_size: once; cdr3_aa: CAWNPSGRDRRTYEQYF; cdr3_nt: TGTGCCTGGAACCCATCAGGCCGGGACAGGCGAACCTACGAGCAGTACTTC
d_call: TRBD2; j_call: TRBJ2-1; v_call: TRBV25-1; clone_size: .; cdr3_aa: CASGAGIAGGLGNEQFF; cdr3_nt: TGTGCCAGCGGGGCGGGTATAGCGGGAGGGCTGGGGAATGAGCAGTTCTTC
d_call: .; j_call: TRBJ1-3; v_call: TRBV30; clone_size: .; cdr3_aa: CAWSRNRAGNTIYF; cdr3_nt: TGTGCCTGGTCAAGGAACAGGGCCGGAAACACCATATATTTT
d_call: TRBD2; j_call: TRBJ2-7; v_call: TRBV5-6; clone_size: .; cdr3_aa: CASLSVREDYEQYF; cdr3_nt: TGTGCCAGCCTTTCGGTGCGGGAGGACTACGAGCAGTACTTC
d_call: .; j_call: TRBJ1-5; v_call: TRBV28; clone_size: .; cdr3_aa: CAILINSNQPQHF; cdr3_nt: TGTGCCATCTTAATTAATAGCAATCAGCCCCAGCATTTT
d_call: .; j_call: TRBJ1-1; v_call: TRBV5-1; clone_size: .; cdr3_aa: CASSAGLAGTEAFF; cdr3_nt: TGCGCCAGCAGCGCGGGACTCGCGGGCACTGAAGCTTTCTTT
d_call: TRBD2; j_call: TRBJ2-2; v_call: TRBV5-1; clone_size: .; cdr3_aa: CASSGRGTPGELFF; cdr3_nt: TGCGCCAGCAGCGGGCGGGGGACCCCCGGGGAGCTGTTTTTT
d_call: .; j_call: TRBJ2-3; v_call: TRBV6-1; clone_size: .; cdr3_aa: CATAGRFSDTQYF; cdr3_nt: TGTGCCACAGCAGGCAGGTTCTCAGATACGCAGTATTTT
d_call: TRBD2; j_call: TRBJ2-2; v_call: TRBV6-5; clone_size: once; cdr3_aa: CASASGRAGTGELFF; cdr3_nt: TGTGCCTCGGCTAGCGGGAGGGCGGGCACCGGGGAGCTGTTTTTT
d_call: .; j_call: TRBJ2-2; v_call: TRBV18; clone_size: .; cdr3_aa: CASSPPSGRIGELFF; cdr3_nt: TGTGCCAGCTCACCACCCTCTGGGAGGATCGGGGAGCTGTTTTTT
d_call: TRBD2; j_call: TRBJ2-5; v_call: TRBV7-3; clone_size: .; cdr3_aa: CASGRAGETQYF; cdr3_nt: TGTGCCAGCGGGAGGGCCGGAGAGACCCAGTACTTC
d_call: .; j_call: TRBJ1-2; v_call: TRBV2; clone_size: .; cdr3_aa: CARVTGLANYGYTF; cdr3_nt: TGTGCCAGAGTGACAGGCCTAGCTAACTATGGCTACACCTTC